Detailed here is one TCR beta chain. These data originate in a study of response to subunit inactivated influenza vaccine. Using its own MiXCR run on the RT-PCR reads, TCRdb lists one record per CDR3 protein. The data hold 860,000 or so distinct CDR3 sequences, with around 20% observed a single time. The sequencing here drew on PBMCs from blood, taken more than 4 days after vaccination. This sequence was found in a man in his fifties or sixties who received an inactivated influenza vaccine.

CDR3 DNA sequence: TGCAGTGCTAGTCGACTAACGACCTACGAGCAGTACTTC. Protein product: CSASRLTTYEQYF. The chain uses TRBV20-1 and TRBJ2-7; D is perhaps TRBD2 (5 bases). Germline V CDR1 and CDR2: DFQATT, SNEGSKA (reference sequence). This CDR3 contains 13 residues. V was clipped by 3 bases and J by 2 bases, with 11 bases between them.